One and the same sample provided the 27 T cell receptor beta chains below, sequenced in a study of cytomegalovirus exposure and HLA in healthy donors. Primers for the PCR totalled 60 Vbeta and 13 Jbeta. The data were produced by immunoSEQ multiplex PCR, yet TCRdb's version contains in-frame clones alone and is incomplete. This table holds 200,000 to 250,000 clones, approximately 87% found once. Sequenced: PBMCs. These receptors were obtained from a human donor in good health.

The rearrangement uses TRBV5-1 and TRBJ2-1, with 8 positions matching TRBD2. This CDR3 spans 15 amino acids. Germline-derived CDR1 and CDR2 are SGHRS and YFSETQ. Trimming took 7 bases from V and 6 from J; bases not matched to a gene: 12. The CDR3 region is CASSQVAGSFNEQFF. CDR3 sequence (DNA): TGCGCCAGCTCGCAAGTAGCGGGAAGCTTCAATGAGCAGTTCTTC. The whole variable domain, remainder taken from reference TRBV5-1 and TRBJ2-1, is KAGVTQTPRYLIKTRGQQVTLSCSPISGHRSVSWYQQTPGQGLQFLFEYFSETQRNKGNFPGRFSGRQFSNSRSEMNVSTLELGDSALYLCASSQVAGSFNEQFFGPGTRLTVL.

In the case of this clone: A read error may produce the germline difference seen at one junction end. The J gene is TRBJ1-1, the V gene TRBV14; 7 bases line up with TRBD1. This CDR3 comprises 18 residues. Germline V gives CDR1 SGHDN, CDR2 FVKESK. The CDR3 region has the DNA TGTGCCAGCAGCCACTTCTACAGGGGAGGCTCAAGGGATCCTGAAGCGTTCTTT. Translation gives CASSHFYRGGSRDPEAFF.

CDR3 in amino acids: CASSLGAGGPENEQFF. In nucleotides, the CDR3 is TGTGCCAGCAGCTTGGGTGCGGGAGGGCCGGAGAATGAGCAGTTCTTC. The chain is built from TRBV5-4 and TRBJ2-1; 9 nucleotides agree with TRBD2. Unmatched junction bases numbered 8, after V lost 0 bases and J lost 7 bases. CDR3 size: 16 residues. CDR1 and CDR2 from the germline V gene are SGHNT and YYREEE (reference sequence).

The chain uses TRBV30 and TRBJ2-1, with D possibly matching TRBD1 (6 bases). The germline V gene has CDR1 GTSNPN and CDR2 SVGIG (reference sequence). The CDR3 runs 15 residues. Between the trimmed V and J ends, which lost 4 bases and 4 bases, there was a span of 17 bases. The chain's CDR3 is CAWIDAGAAYNEQFF. The CDR3 region has the DNA TGTGCCTGGATTGACGCAGGGGCGGCTTACAATGAGCAGTTCTTC.

This clone was seen only once. The J gene is TRBJ2-3, the V gene TRBV7-2; TRBD2 agrees at 8 bases. CDR1 is SGHTA, CDR2 FQGNSA, per germline. There are 16 residues in the CDR3. The trim removed 5 bases at V and 4 bases at J, leaving 11 bases unmatched. CDR3 sequence: CASSPSGGGAPDTQYF. The DNA of the CDR3 is TGTGCCAGCAGCCCCTCCGGGGGGGGCGCCCCAGATACGCAGTATTTT.

The chain combines TRBV6-5 with TRBJ2-5; possible D gene TRBD1, 6 bases. Germline loops: CDR1 MNHEY, CDR2 SVGAGI. V gave up 1 base and J gave up 4 bases, with 13 bases separating them. The CDR3 length is 15 residues. This CDR3 is CASSYYDQGTETQYF. The CDR3 DNA sequence: TGTGCCAGCAGTTACTATGACCAGGGGACAGAGACCCAGTACTTC.

The chain carries TRBV7-8 and TRBJ2-2; 9 bases line up with TRBD1. Trimming at V came to 8 bases and at J to 4 bases, leaving 5 bases not matched to a gene. Germline V lookup: CDR1 SGHVS, CDR2 FQNEAQ. The CDR3 length is 14 residues. The DNA of the CDR3 is TGTGCCAGCCGGGGACAGGGAATCACCGGGGAGCTGTTTTTT. Its translation: CASRGQGITGELFF.

V usage is TRBV5-8 and J usage is TRBJ2-3; D remains ambiguous. Trimming stripped 3 bases from V and 4 bases from J, with 15 bases between. The germline gives CDR1 SGHTS, CDR2 YDEGEE. The CDR3 has 15 residues. The CDR3 DNA follows: TGTGCCAGCAGCTATTGGTACGTCAGTGCAGATACGCAGTATTTT. As protein: CASSYWYVSADTQYF. Full variable domain (missing parts from reference TRBV5-8 and TRBJ2-3): EAGVTQSPTHLIKTRGQQATLRCSPISGHTSVYWYQQALGLGLQFLLWYDEGEERNRGNFPPRFSGRQFPNYSSELNVNALELEDSALYLCASSYWYVSADTQYFGPGTRLTVL.

The V call is TRBV5-1, the J call TRBJ2-2; 7 nucleotides agree with TRBD2. CDR1 is SGHRS and CDR2 is YFSETQ in the germline V gene. V was clipped by 2 bases and J by 0 bases; unmatched bases: 1. The CDR3 covers 15 residues. The CDR3 nucleotides read TGCGCCAGCAGCTTCGGACTAGCGAACACCGGGGAGCTGTTTTTT. It translates to CASSFGLANTGELFF.

The chain employs TRBV19 and TRBJ1-5; D may be TRBD1 (6 bases). V shed 4 bases and J shed 2 bases, with 15 bases lying between them. Germline loops: CDR1 LNHDA, CDR2 SQIVND (reference sequence). This CDR3 spans 16 amino acids. The CDR3 DNA follows: TGTGCCAGTAGTAGAATGGGGGCGACGGGCAATCAGCCCCAGCATTTT. Translating it yields CASSRMGATGNQPQHF.

CDR3 residues: CASSYQGAQPQHF. The DNA for the CDR3 is TGTGCCAGCAGTTACCAGGGTGCTCAGCCCCAGCATTTT. V and J are TRBV6-6 and TRBJ1-5; the D gene is possibly TRBD1 (5 bases). Trimming removed 2 bases from V and 6 bases from J, with 8 bases in between. There are 13 residues in the CDR3. CDR1 and CDR2 from the germline V gene are MNHNY and SVGAGI (reference sequence).

This clone was seen a few times. This rearrangement joins TRBV18 to TRBJ1-1; 9 bases match TRBD1. Unmatched junction bases numbered 4, after V lost 4 bases and J lost 1 base. Germline CDR1 and CDR2: KGHSH and LQKENI. This CDR3 has 15 amino acids. This CDR3 reads CASSLGQGSNTEAFF. CDR3 in DNA: TGTGCCAGCTCACTGGGACAGGGTTCGAACACTGAAGCTTTCTTT.

The chain has TRBV9 and TRBJ2-1; 11 bases map to TRBD2. J lost 7 bases, V lost 0 bases, and 9 bases had no gene match. Germline V gene lookup returns CDR1 SGDLS and CDR2 YYNGEE. This CDR3 has 17 amino acids. The CDR3 region has the DNA TGTGCCAGCAGCGTAGGGGTTAGCGGGAGGGCGGGGAATGAGCAGTTCTTC. Amino acids: CASSVGVSGRAGNEQFF. Drawing the rest from reference TRBV9 and TRBJ2-1, the complete variable domain is DSGVTQTPKHLITATGQRVTLRCSPRSGDLSVYWYQQSLDQGLQFLIQYYNGEERAKGNILERFSAQQFPDLHSELNLSSLELGDSALYFCASSVGVSGRAGNEQFFGPGTRLTVL.

The chain recombines TRBV11-2 with TRBJ1-4; possible D gene TRBD1, 6 bases. The CDR3 is 17 residues long. V was clipped by 5 bases and J by 8 bases, with 24 bases between them. In germline, CDR1 is SGHAT, CDR2 FQNNGV. The CDR3 nucleotides read TGTGCCAGCAGCCCTGACAGGAACCGGGCTCTAGGGGAAAAACTGTTTTTT. Translation: CASSPDRNRALGEKLFF.

The V call is TRBV7-3, the J call TRBJ2-1, with 9 bases identical to TRBD2. V gave up 4 bases and J gave up 7 bases; unmatched junction bases: 11. In germline, CDR1 is SGHTA, CDR2 FQGTGA. The CDR3 length is 16 residues. The DNA of the CDR3 is TGTGCCAGCAGCTCCCCCCATAGCGGGAGAGGTAATGAGCAGTTCTTC. Translated, it gives CASSSPHSGRGNEQFF.

The chain carries TRBV10-3 and TRBJ2-1; 8 nucleotides match TRBD1. The germline V gene encodes CDR1 ENHRY and CDR2 SYGVKD. Trimming took 7 bases from V and 8 from J; bases not matched to a gene: 10. The CDR3 covers 14 residues. The CDR3 reads CAITTGGTMHEQFF. The DNA of the CDR3 is TGTGCCATCACCACAGGGGGGACCATGCATGAGCAGTTCTTC.

This clone was observed once. This chain connects TRBV7-9 to TRBJ2-1, with 11 bases fitting TRBD2. Per germline, CDR1 SEHNR and CDR2 FQNEAQ (reference sequence). V lost 3 bases to trimming and J lost 13 bases; unmatched junction nucleotides: 8. This CDR3 region has 14 residues. The CDR3 region is CASSLGGLAGGQFF. Written as DNA, the CDR3 is TGTGCCAGCAGCTTGGGTGGGCTAGCGGGAGGTCAGTTCTTC.

The chain employs TRBV2 and TRBJ2-6; 11 bases are shared with TRBD2. The germline CDR1 and CDR2 sequences are SNHLY and FYNNEI. This CDR3 has 18 residues. The trim removed 6 bases at V and 2 bases at J, leaving 9 bases unmatched. The DNA of the CDR3 is TGTGCCAGCAGGCGACTAGCGGGACTTAGGACTGGGGCCAACGTCCTGACTTTC. Its protein is CASRRLAGLRTGANVLTF.

J is TRBJ2-7 and V is TRBV7-9; 8 bases line up with TRBD1. Germline CDR1 is SEHNR and CDR2 is FQNEAQ (reference sequence). Unmatched junction bases numbered 8, after V lost 5 bases and J lost 5 bases. This CDR3 has 14 amino acids. The CDR3 loop reads CASSPPNRGDEQYF. The CDR3 region has the DNA TGTGCCAGCAGCCCACCTAACAGGGGGGACGAGCAGTACTTC.

V and J are TRBV7-6 and TRBJ2-4, with 9 bases lining up with TRBD1. Germline values: CDR1 SGHVS, CDR2 FNYEAQ. The CDR3 totals 16 residues. V lost 5 bases and J lost 8; bases outside the gene matches: 13. This CDR3 reads CASSPEGGQGFYIQYF. DNA for the CDR3: TGTGCCAGCAGCCCGGAGGGGGGACAGGGTTTTTACATTCAGTACTTC.

The V gene is TRBV2, the J gene TRBJ1-1; 8 nucleotides agree with TRBD1. CDR3 length equals 14 residues. Trimming removed 0 bases from V and 6 bases from J; junction bases left unmatched: 3. Per the germline V gene, CDR1 is SNHLY and CDR2 is FYNNEI. The CDR3 sequence is CASSEARGPAEAFF. The CDR3 coding sequence is TGTGCCAGCAGTGAAGCCAGGGGGCCGGCTGAAGCTTTCTTT.

The rearrangement links TRBV7-3 to TRBJ2-2; 8 nucleotides match TRBD2. Germline assignment: CDR1 SGHTA and CDR2 FQGTGA. V lost 7 bases, J lost 0 bases, and 4 bases stayed unmatched. The CDR3 extends over 15 amino acids. The CDR3 is CASTQAGANTGELFF. Written as DNA, the CDR3 is TGTGCCAGCACCCAAGCGGGAGCGAACACCGGGGAGCTGTTTTTT.

The chain uses TRBV5-1 and TRBJ2-2; tentative D call: TRBD1 (5 bases). Germline CDR1 SGHRS, CDR2 YFSETQ. The CDR3 length is 16 residues. V lost 2 bases to trimming and J lost 3 bases, with 14 bases between them. Here the CDR3 reads CASSLSGGADTGELFF. The CDR3 DNA follows: TGCGCCAGCAGCTTATCAGGTGGGGCGGACACCGGGGAGCTGTTTTTT.

The chain couples TRBV7-3 to TRBJ2-1; 8 nucleotides line up with TRBD2. Germline V lookup: CDR1 SGHTA, CDR2 FQGTGA. With 3 bases clipped from V and 9 bases from J, the junction kept 10 bases outside the gene matches. The CDR3 covers 15 residues. CDR3 in amino acids: CASSLGGLALGEQFF. CDR3 in DNA: TGTGCCAGCAGCTTGGGCGGACTAGCTTTAGGTGAGCAGTTCTTC.

The V and J genes are TRBV2 and TRBJ2-1; 14 nucleotides line up with TRBD2. Germline assignment: CDR1 SNHLY and CDR2 FYNNEI. After removal of 6 bases from V and 15 bases from J, the junction contained 13 bases not matched to a gene. CDR3 size: 15 residues. CDR3 nucleotide sequence: TGTGCCAGCAGACCCGGGACTAGCGGGAGACTATGGGCGTTCTTC. It specifies CASRPGTSGRLWAFF.

The table lists this clone with a few counts. The CDR3 DNA sequence: TGTGCCAGCAGCTTAGCCCCGGGTCAGTCCTACGAGCAGTACTTC. This sequence encodes CASSLAPGQSYEQYF. The chain recombines TRBV7-8 with TRBJ2-5; D gene unclear. The better agreement between TRBJ2-7 and the DNA end casts doubt on the J call. The CDR3 has 15 residues. Germline values: CDR1 SGHVS, CDR2 FQNEAQ.

The J gene is TRBJ2-7, the V gene TRBV15; TRBD2 matches 8 bases. Germline assignment: CDR1 LNHNV and CDR2 YYDKDF (reference sequence). The CDR3 sequence is 16 residues long. The ends lost 1 base at V and 3 bases at J; junction bases unmatched: 8. Written as DNA, the CDR3 is TGTGCCACCAGCAGAGCGCGGGGGGTAATGGGCTACGAGCAGTACTTC. Translating gives CATSRARGVMGYEQYF.